This T cell receptor beta chain came from a study of blood T cell repertoires in COVID-19. From germline, CDR1 is SGHNT and CDR2 YYREEE (reference sequence). Trimming stripped 3 bases from V and 1 base from J, with 13 bases between. The CDR3 is made up of 15 amino acids. Sequencing used immunoSEQ multiplex PCR; TCRdb keeps in-frame clones, though not all of them. The sample consists of about 150,000 clones, around 90% of them appearing once. Sequenced sample: peripheral blood. V and J are TRBV5-4 and TRBJ1-2, with a tentative D call TRBD1 (5 bases). This receptor was taken from a man between 60 and 70 years old with acute or convalescent COVID-19. CDR3 loop: CASSSGGVNNYGYTF. The DNA of the CDR3 is TGTGCCAGCAGCTCGGGGGGAGTTAATAACTATGGCTACACCTTC.